A single sample is the source of the 4 T cell receptor beta chains below, sequenced in a study of cytomegalovirus exposure and HLA in healthy donors (dated by TCRdb to 2016 to 2017). Library method: the immunoSEQ multiplex PCR assay. The multiplex PCR relied on a mix of 60 forward primers for TCR Vbeta segments and 13 reverse primers for TCR Jbeta segments. TCRdb's version of the immuneACCESS table is confined to in-frame rearrangements and falls short of the full clone set. An unresolved V gene accounts for under half of the shortfall where checked; the remainder is of unknown origin. The table for this sample lists around 180,000 clones; more than 70% of them were counted only once. The ten most abundant clones make up around 1% of the sample. Sequencing used PBMCs. The source of these receptors is a middle-aged woman in good health and CMV-seronegative.

DNA for the CDR3: TGTGCCAGCAGCCTACAGACAGGCCCGATACATGAGCAGTTCTTC. Translated, it gives CASSLQTGPIHEQFF. V gene TRBV7-2 combines with J gene TRBJ2-1; perhaps TRBD1 as D (6 bases). Per germline, CDR1 SGHTA and CDR2 FQGNSA. This CDR3 has 15 residues. V was trimmed by 5 bases and J by 8 bases, leaving 19 bases between them.

This clone was counted only a few times. This sequence joins TRBV19 and TRBJ2-1, with D possibly being TRBD1 (5 bases). This CDR3 spans 11 amino acids. Trimming stripped 6 bases from V and 8 bases from J, with 8 bases between. Germline V CDR1 and CDR2: LNHDA, SQIVND (reference sequence). The CDR3 DNA is TGTGCCAGTAGACAGGAGCATGAGCAGTTCTTC. Encoded protein: CASRQEHEQFF.

CDR3 nucleotides: TGTGCCAGTAGGGGACAGGGGGATCAGCCCCAGCATTTT. This codes for CASRGQGDQPQHF. The chain has TRBV19 and TRBJ1-5; 11 bases line up with TRBD1. The V and J ends lost 6 bases and 5 bases, in that order; junction bases with no gene match: 0. CDR3 length: 13 amino acids. Germline lookup yields CDR1 LNHDA and CDR2 SQIVND (reference sequence).

This clone was recorded only once. Other DNA sequences within the sample encode an identical CDR3. This chain connects TRBV7-9 to TRBJ2-7, with a tentative D call TRBD2 (5 bases). The V gene lost 3 bases and the J gene lost 5 bases, with 11 bases spanning the gap. Germline V CDR1 and CDR2: SEHNR, FQNEAQ (reference sequence). This CDR3 spans 13 amino acids. CDR3 DNA sequence: TGTGCCAGCAGCTTGGGGAGTAGCGACGAGCAGTACTTC. Translation gives CASSLGSSDEQYF.